The 19 T cell receptor beta chains in this list originate from one sample, sequenced in a study of cytotoxic CD8 clonotypes in ibrutinib-treated CLL. Assay used: immunoSEQ multiplex PCR; TCRdb lists only in-frame clones, some missing. The repertoire includes some 150,000 clones, approximately 81% of them detected once, and 9.5% to 15% sits in the top ten. The source was PBMCs, collected after 12 months of ibrutinib treatment. The receptors were sampled from a human donor with chronic lymphocytic leukemia.

The CDR3 is CASSFPGVSSYEQYF. The CDR3 DNA sequence: TGTGCCAGCAGCTTCCCGGGCGTTAGCTCCTACGAGCAGTACTTC. The chain carries TRBV11-2 and TRBJ2-7; no firm D call. Trimming took 3 bases from V and 0 from J, leaving 12 bases between them. Germline CDR1 reads SGHAT; CDR2 reads FQNNGV. The CDR3 has 15 amino acids.

V usage is TRBV6-6 and J usage is TRBJ1-2; D gene uncertain. Germline V gene sequence: CDR1 MNHNY, CDR2 SVGAGI (reference sequence). The CDR3 totals 13 residues. Trimming removed 5 bases from V and 9 bases from J, with 16 bases in between. CDR3 sequence (DNA): TGTGCCAGCAGTCCGCCCGGATTGAGGAGCTACACCTTC. Its protein product is CASSPPGLRSYTF.

This chain joins TRBV18 and TRBJ2-1; TRBD2 matches 14 bases. V dropped 3 bases and J dropped 7; count of bases not matched to a gene: 5. This CDR3 contains 16 residues. CDR1 and CDR2 (germline): KGHSH, LQKENI. CDR3 coding DNA: TGTGCCAGCTCACCTATAGGACTAGCGGGAGGTAATGAGCAGTTCTTC. It translates to CASSPIGLAGGNEQFF.

V is TRBV7-6 and J is TRBJ2-1; D uncertain. The ends were cut back, 5 bases at V and 7 bases at J, with 9 bases in the middle. The CDR3 extends over 12 amino acids. Germline CDR1 reads SGHVS; CDR2 reads FNYEAQ. In nucleotides, the CDR3 is TGTGCCAGCAGCCGCTATGATAATGAGCAGTTCTTC. Encoded protein: CASSRYDNEQFF.

V and J are TRBV9 and TRBJ2-1; TRBD2 matches at 8 bases. Germline CDR1 reads SGDLS; CDR2 reads YYNGEE. The CDR3 spans 16 residues. The V and J ends lost 0 bases and 3 bases, in that order; junction bases with no gene match: 5. CDR3 region: CASSVESGGDYNEQFF. CDR3 DNA: TGTGCCAGCAGCGTAGAATCGGGAGGGGACTACAATGAGCAGTTCTTC.

The chain uses TRBV5-1 and TRBJ2-2; D is possibly TRBD2 (6 bases). Trimming cost V 0 bases and J 3 bases, with 9 bases left between them. This CDR3 comprises 15 residues. The germline gives CDR1 SGHRS, CDR2 YFSETQ. CDR3 amino acids: CASSLAPGDTGELFF. The CDR3 coding sequence is TGCGCCAGCAGCTTGGCCCCGGGGGACACCGGGGAGCTGTTTTTT.

The chain uses TRBV11-2 and TRBJ1-2; TRBD1 matches 9 bases. The germline V gene encodes CDR1 SGHAT and CDR2 FQNNGV. Trimming at V came to 5 bases and at J to 0 bases, leaving 4 bases not matched to a gene. The CDR3 length is 15 residues. DNA of the CDR3: TGTGCCAGCAGCCCACGGACAGGGGCTAACTATGGCTACACCTTC. Translation: CASSPRTGANYGYTF.

The chain joins TRBV4-1 to TRBJ2-5; 8 bases line up with TRBD2. Germline V lookup: CDR1 MGHRA, CDR2 YSYEKL. CDR3 length equals 18 residues. V gave up 1 base and J gave up 5 bases; unmatched junction bases: 15. CDR3 sequence (DNA): TGCGCCAGCAGCCAAGGGGTCATGCGGGGGGCGCTAAGGGAGACCCAGTACTTC. It specifies CASSQGVMRGALRETQYF.

The chain employs TRBV29-1 and TRBJ2-1, with 8 bases lining up with TRBD1. This CDR3 has 12 amino acids. The trim removed 8 bases at V and 6 bases at J, leaving 6 bases unmatched. Germline V gene lookup returns CDR1 SQVTM and CDR2 ANQGSEA. The chain's CDR3 is CSLDRGGNEQFF. CDR3 coding DNA: TGCAGCCTCGACAGGGGCGGCAATGAGCAGTTCTTC.

In its sample, this clone was seen a few times. The chain has TRBV30 and TRBJ2-2; unclear D gene. This CDR3 has 14 residues. V gave up 0 bases and J gave up 1 base, with 6 bases separating them. CDR1 and CDR2 (germline): GTSNPN, SVGIG (reference sequence). CDR3 nucleotides: TGTGCCTGGAGTGTTTGGCTGAACACCGGGGAGCTGTTTTTT. Amino acid sequence: CAWSVWLNTGELFF.

The rearrangement joins TRBV10-3 to TRBJ1-5, with D uncertain. Germline V gene lookup returns CDR1 ENHRY and CDR2 SYGVKD. Trimming shortened V by 0 bases and J by 5 bases, and 11 bases separated the two germline ends. CDR3 length equals 15 residues. Here the CDR3 reads CAISESVTLYQPQHF. The CDR3, as DNA: TGTGCCATCAGTGAGTCTGTGACATTGTATCAGCCCCAGCATTTT.

J is TRBJ2-1 and V is TRBV7-9; 7 bases fit TRBD2. Germline loops: CDR1 SEHNR, CDR2 FQNEAQ (reference sequence). V was pared by 5 bases and J by 4 bases, with 11 bases of the junction left unmatched. The CDR3 loop spans 16 amino acids. For the CDR3, the DNA is TGTGCCAGCAGCCCCCCCAGCGGGAATAATTACAATGAGCAGTTCTTC. Its translation: CASSPPSGNNYNEQFF.

Remarks on this clone: Germline and junction disagree at one end, which may indicate a read error. CDR3 coding DNA: TGTGCCAGCAGCCCCTCTTCTGTAAACACCATATATTTT. Residues: CASSPSSVNTIYF. The V gene is TRBV7-9, the J gene TRBJ1-3; D not certain. This CDR3 contains 13 residues. Germline CDR1 reads SEHNR; CDR2 reads FQNEAQ (reference sequence).

The chain links TRBV7-9 to TRBJ2-2, with D hard to call. Per germline, CDR1 SEHNR and CDR2 FQNEAQ (reference sequence). Trimming pared 3 bases from V and 10 bases from J, leaving 15 bases between. The CDR3 contains 14 residues. CDR3 nucleotides: TGTGCCAGCAGCTTTGTAGATAGCAGGCTGGAGCTGTTTTTT. This sequence encodes CASSFVDSRLELFF.

V is TRBV7-9 and J is TRBJ1-5; D is possibly TRBD1 (5 bases). The germline V gene encodes CDR1 SEHNR and CDR2 FQNEAQ (reference sequence). V lost 3 bases and J 6 bases, leaving 21 bases between the germline ends. This CDR3 region has 17 residues. CDR3 residues: CASSLGRSGGFGQPQHF. The DNA of the CDR3 is TGTGCCAGCAGCTTGGGAAGGAGTGGGGGTTTCGGTCAGCCCCAGCATTTT.

In nucleotides, the CDR3 is TGTGCCATCAGTGAGTCCTTTTCGGCGACGGGCTACACCTTC. Amino acids: CAISESFSATGYTF. The V call is TRBV10-3, the J call TRBJ1-2; no definite D call. The CDR3 is made up of 14 amino acids. V lost 0 bases and J 8 bases, leaving 13 bases between the germline ends. Germline V CDR1 and CDR2: ENHRY, SYGVKD.

The gene calls are TRBV21-1 and TRBJ2-7; TRBD2 is the table's D call and was not checked against the DNA. TRBV21-1 is noted as a pseudogene. This CDR3 comprises 18 residues. CDR3: CASSKGELAGGPLSTKYF. The CDR3 nucleotides are TGTGCCAGCAGCAAAGGAGAACTAGCGGGAGGCCCTTTAAGCACCAAGTACTTC.

The chain recombines TRBV9 with TRBJ2-2, with D possibly TRBD1 on 5 matching bases. V was clipped by 0 bases and J by 3 bases, with 9 bases between them. CDR1 is SGDLS, CDR2 YYNGEE, per germline. The CDR3 covers 15 residues. The CDR3 region is CASSVDAGHTGELFF. The DNA of the CDR3 is TGTGCCAGCAGCGTAGATGCAGGGCACACCGGGGAGCTGTTTTTT. The full variable domain, in which reference TRBV9 and TRBJ2-2 provide the parts outside the CDR3, is DSGVTQTPKHLITATGQRVTLRCSPRSGDLSVYWYQQSLDQGLQFLIQYYNGEERAKGNILERFSAQQFPDLHSELNLSSLELGDSALYFCASSVDAGHTGELFFGEGSRLTVL.

The CDR3 sequence: CASRVTSPGELFF. The CDR3 coding sequence is TGTGCCAGCAGGGTGACTAGCCCCGGGGAGCTGTTTTTT. V and J are TRBV2 and TRBJ2-2; TRBD2 aligns across 7 bases. The CDR3 consists of 13 residues. J lost 6 bases, V lost 6 bases, and 4 bases had no gene match. Germline V gives CDR1 SNHLY, CDR2 FYNNEI.